Presented here are 20 T cell receptor beta chains from one specimen sequenced in a study of blood T cell repertoires in COVID-19. Using immunoSEQ multiplex PCR, the repertoire was profiled, and TCRdb retains in-frame clones only, with some absent. This table has about 240,000 clones, approximately 83% appearing once. The specimen was peripheral blood. These receptors originate from a woman aged 25 to 39 who had recovered from COVID-19.

The chain uses TRBV4-1 and TRBJ2-7; TRBD2 agrees at 9 bases. Looked up from germline, CDR1 is MGHRA and CDR2 is YSYEKL. Losses at the gene ends were 0 bases for V and 4 bases for J; bases not matched to a gene: 10. The CDR3 sequence is 17 residues long. The CDR3: CASSQDFGREGSYEQYF. CDR3 DNA: TGCGCCAGCAGCCAAGATTTTGGGCGGGAGGGGTCGTACGAGCAGTACTTC.

This clone is a singleton in its sample. The V and J genes are TRBV9 and TRBJ2-1; 7 nucleotides align to TRBD2. Germline values: CDR1 SGDLS, CDR2 YYNGEE. The CDR3 is made up of 16 amino acids. J was trimmed by 1 base and V by 4 bases; bases with no gene match: 8. The chain's CDR3 is CASSRAGFGSYNEQFF. Here the CDR3 DNA reads TGTGCCAGCAGCCGAGCGGGGTTTGGGTCCTACAATGAGCAGTTCTTC.

The J gene is TRBJ2-1, the V gene TRBV18; D not certain. The CDR3 spans 14 residues. Germline V gene lookup returns CDR1 KGHSH and CDR2 LQKENI. The V gene lost 5 bases and the J gene lost 7 bases, with 15 bases spanning the gap. In DNA, the CDR3 is TGTGCCAGCTCAAATATTGGAGTCGGGAATGAGCAGTTCTTC. This encodes CASSNIGVGNEQFF.

The V and J genes are TRBV3-1 (or the pseudogene TRBV3-2) and TRBJ1-1, with 9 bases identical to TRBD1. CDR3 length equals 15 residues. After removal of 5 bases from V and 4 bases from J, the junction contained 8 bases not matched to a gene. Germline CDR1 LGHDT, CDR2 YNNKEL (reference sequence). CDR3 loop: CASSFRQGVGTEAFF. CDR3 DNA: TGTGCCAGCAGCTTCAGACAGGGGGTCGGCACTGAAGCTTTCTTT.

As DNA, the CDR3 is TGCGCCAGCAGCTTTGGGAGGGGGGACAATGAGCAGTTCTTC. This codes for CASSFGRGDNEQFF. The V gene is TRBV5-1, the J gene TRBJ2-1, with D maybe TRBD2 (7 bases). The length of the CDR3 is 14 residues. CDR1 is SGHRS, CDR2 YFSETQ, per germline. The ends were cut back, 2 bases at V and 5 bases at J, with 11 bases in the middle.

CDR3 coding DNA: TGTGCCAGCGGGGGACAGCTTCTCTCCTACGAGCAGTACTTC. It encodes CASGGQLLSYEQYF. V gene TRBV2 combines with J gene TRBJ2-7, with TRBD1 identical over 7 bases. The germline V gene has CDR1 SNHLY and CDR2 FYNNEI. The CDR3 extends over 14 amino acids. The J segment lost 0 bases and the V segment lost 8 bases, leaving 7 bases of the junction unmatched.

The chain carries TRBV7-9 and TRBJ2-5; no clear D gene. This CDR3 is 14 amino acids long. V was cut by 4 bases and J by 5 bases, with 14 bases left in between. Germline CDR1 is SEHNR and CDR2 is FQNEAQ (reference sequence). CDR3 in DNA: TGTGCCAGCAGCTCCCCCCAGGATGACGAGACCCAGTACTTC. This sequence encodes CASSSPQDDETQYF.

The genes are TRBV2 and TRBJ2-2, with a possible D match to TRBD2 (5 bases). Trimming removed 11 bases from V and 1 base from J, with 14 bases in between. Germline loops: CDR1 SNHLY, CDR2 FYNNEI. The CDR3 runs 14 residues. CDR3 sequence reads: CAGGVGRNTGELFF. The DNA of the CDR3 is TGTGCCGGAGGAGTAGGGCGGAACACCGGGGAGCTGTTTTTT.

The J gene is TRBJ1-1, the V gene TRBV2; D is perhaps TRBD1 (5 bases). The V gene lost 3 bases and the J gene lost 1 base, with 15 bases spanning the gap. The CDR3 extends over 16 amino acids. Per germline, CDR1 SNHLY and CDR2 FYNNEI. This chain's CDR3 is CASSEVGGKGNTEAFF. For the CDR3, the DNA is TGTGCCAGCAGTGAGGTCGGGGGTAAGGGGAACACTGAAGCTTTCTTT.

This rearrangement joins TRBV6-5 to TRBJ2-2; 8 bases are shared with TRBD2. Looked up from germline, CDR1 is MNHEY and CDR2 is SVGAGI. The CDR3 totals 13 residues. V lost 11 bases, J lost 3 bases, and 5 bases stayed unmatched. The CDR3 region is CAGNGGDTGELFF. The DNA of the CDR3 is TGTGCCGGAAACGGGGGGGACACCGGGGAGCTGTTTTTT.

The chain recombines TRBV15 with TRBJ2-6; 7 bases map to TRBD1. The germline CDR1 and CDR2 sequences are LNHNV and YYDKDF (reference sequence). The CDR3 covers 17 residues. The V gene end was trimmed by 4 bases and the J gene end by 0 bases; junction bases not matched to a gene: 6. The CDR3 nucleotides read TGTGCCACCAGCAAAACCGGGACAGACTCTGGGGCCAACGTCCTGACTTTC. Amino acids: CATSKTGTDSGANVLTF.

The chain is built from TRBV15 and TRBJ1-1; D ambiguous. The germline V gene encodes CDR1 LNHNV and CDR2 YYDKDF (reference sequence). Trimming pared 0 bases from V and 5 bases from J, leaving 13 bases between. The CDR3 is 15 amino acids. CDR3: CATSRDLGMGTEAFF. CDR3 coding DNA: TGTGCCACCAGCAGAGATCTCGGGATGGGGACTGAAGCTTTCTTT.

The J gene is TRBJ2-3, the V gene TRBV4-2, with a weak D call TRBD2 (6 bases). In germline, CDR1 is LGHNA, CDR2 YNFKEQ. The V and J ends lost 7 bases and 6 bases respectively, with 23 bases between them. This CDR3 is built from 16 residues. Here the CDR3 reads CASTTIFSGLGDTQYF. CDR3 in DNA: TGTGCCAGCACCACAATTTTTAGCGGTTTAGGGGATACGCAGTATTTT.

This chain connects TRBV7-2 to TRBJ1-2, with D possibly being TRBD1 (6 bases). The CDR3 has 13 residues. From germline, CDR1 is SGHTA and CDR2 FQGNSA. V gave up 2 bases and J gave up 8 bases, with 12 bases separating them. CDR3 amino acids: CASSLSQGIGYTF. CDR3 sequence (DNA): TGTGCCAGCAGCTTAAGTCAGGGGATCGGCTACACCTTC.

The CDR3 here is CASRNGQGMNTEAFF. DNA of the CDR3: TGTGCCAGCAGAAACGGACAGGGTATGAACACTGAAGCTTTCTTT. V is TRBV6-5 and J is TRBJ1-1; 8 bases match TRBD1. The CDR3 contains 15 residues. Trimming at V came to 6 bases and at J to 0 bases, leaving 6 bases not matched to a gene. Germline CDR1 and CDR2: MNHEY and SVGAGI.

V usage is TRBV4-1 and J usage is TRBJ1-5; no firm D call. Germline assignment: CDR1 MGHRA and CDR2 YSYEKL. CDR3 size: 14 residues. V was pared by 0 bases and J by 3 bases, with 6 bases between. In DNA, the CDR3 is TGCGCCAGCAGCCAAGATCCCCTCAATCAGCCCCAGCATTTT. Amino acid sequence: CASSQDPLNQPQHF.

There are a few counts of this clone. This sequence joins TRBV28 and TRBJ2-1; TRBD2 might be the D (6 bases). V lost 2 bases to trimming and J lost 11 bases, with 13 bases between them. There are 13 residues in the CDR3. CDR1 and CDR2 from the germline V gene are MDHEN and SYDVKM. CDR3 region: CASSLGGDSKQFF. In DNA, the CDR3 is TGTGCCAGCAGTTTAGGTGGGGACTCCAAGCAGTTCTTC.

This chain connects TRBV27 to TRBJ2-3; D is unclear. Germline lookup yields CDR1 MNHEY and CDR2 SMNVEV (reference sequence). The length of the CDR3 is 15 residues. Trimming removed 0 bases at V and 0 bases at J, with 7 bases between. The CDR3 coding sequence is TGTGCCAGCAGTTTATCTACCACTAGCACAGATACGCAGTATTTT. Amino acids: CASSLSTTSTDTQYF.

The rearrangement joins TRBV7-8 to TRBJ2-5; 8 bases are shared with TRBD2. The CDR3 length is 14 residues. Germline trimming cut 4 bases from V and 1 base from J; bases unmatched to any gene: 2. Germline CDR1 and CDR2: SGHVS and FQNEAQ. For the CDR3, the DNA is TGTGCCAGCAGCTCCACTAGCGGCCAAGAGACCCAGTACTTC. This encodes CASSSTSGQETQYF.

This sequence joins TRBV15 and TRBJ2-6; 10 nucleotides line up with TRBD2. The CDR3 has 16 amino acids. With V trimmed by 9 bases and J by 0 bases, 5 bases remained unmatched. Per germline, CDR1 LNHNV and CDR2 YYDKDF (reference sequence). CDR3 nucleotide sequence: TGTGCCACACTCATAGCGGGGGGCTCTGGGGCCAACGTCCTGACTTTC. Translation: CATLIAGGSGANVLTF.